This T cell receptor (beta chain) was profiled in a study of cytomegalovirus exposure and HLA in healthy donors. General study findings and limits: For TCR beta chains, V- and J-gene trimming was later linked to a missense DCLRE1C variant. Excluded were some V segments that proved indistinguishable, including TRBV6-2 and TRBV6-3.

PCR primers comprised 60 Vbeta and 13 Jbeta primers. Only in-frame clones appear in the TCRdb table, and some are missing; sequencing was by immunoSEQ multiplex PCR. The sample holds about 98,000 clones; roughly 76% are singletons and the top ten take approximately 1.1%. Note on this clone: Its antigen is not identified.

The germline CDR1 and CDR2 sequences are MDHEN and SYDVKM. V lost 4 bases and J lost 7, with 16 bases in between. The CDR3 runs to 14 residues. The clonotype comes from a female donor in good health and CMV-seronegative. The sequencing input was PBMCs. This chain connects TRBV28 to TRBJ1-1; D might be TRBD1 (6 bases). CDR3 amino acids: CASSYLGGRIEAFF. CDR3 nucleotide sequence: TGTGCCAGCAGTTACCTCGGGGGGCGGATTGAAGCTTTCTTT.